The TCR beta chain described here comes from a study of T cell responses to AZD1222 COVID-19 vaccine. The CDR3 spans 13 residues. Trimming left V 0 bases short and J 11 bases short, with 11 bases between. The germline V gene has CDR1 LGHDT and CDR2 YNNKEL (reference sequence). Study-wide points: Repertoires in all cases were sampled only once the peak T cell response had passed. Within unmutated variant regions lay the reported targets of nearly half of spike-specific TCRs. Donors were largely white British and mainly female; clonal diversity was possibly underestimated.

About this clone: Its antigen is unidentified.

Sequencing was performed with immunoSEQ multiplex PCR; in TCRdb, only in-frame clones are kept and a portion is missing. Of around 190,000 clones in the sample, over 80% were seen once. The J gene is TRBJ1-5, the V gene TRBV3-1 (or the pseudogene TRBV3-2); D not certain. The sample here was peripheral blood, taken on day 0 of AZD1222 vaccination. The sequence derives from an adult in good health. The CDR3 coding sequence is TGTGCCAGCAGCCAAGACCGGTACGGGGCCCAGCATTTT. This encodes CASSQDRYGAQHF.